This is a list of T cell receptor beta chains from one sample in a study of cytomegalovirus exposure and HLA in healthy donors. Clones were sequenced by immunoSEQ multiplex PCR, and TCRdb holds only the in-frame ones, with some missing. The repertoire holds 100,000 to 150,000 clones, with over 8% as singletons. Material: PBMCs. The receptor set was obtained from a man aged 35 to 55 in good health and CMV-seronegative. The CDR3 runs from the conserved cysteine through the conserved F or W. D genes are given only for firm matches. Size is stated for part of the rows, as once, few or many counts, or as a class when the clone is expanded.

CDR3 protein	CDR3 DNA	CDR3 length	clone size	J gene	V gene	D gene
CASSFRTGYNEQFF	TGCGCCAGCAGCTTCCGGACTGGCTACAATGAGCAGTTCTTC	14	NA	TRBJ2-1	TRBV5-1	NA
CASSLANRVDTEAFF	TGCGCCAGCAGCTTGGCCAACAGGGTGGACACTGAAGCTTTCTTT	15	NA	TRBJ1-1	TRBV5-1	NA
CASSRDWRAETQYF	TGTGCCAGCAGCCGGGACTGGCGGGCGGAGACCCAGTACTTC	14	NA	TRBJ2-5	TRBV7-2	NA
CASSGTIRRGNEQFF	TGTGCCAGCAGCGGAACAATTCGGCGAGGCAATGAGCAGTTCTTC	15	NA	TRBJ2-1	TRBV6-6	NA
CASSLEGGRAFF	TGTGCCAGCAGCTTAGAAGGGGGACGAGCTTTCTTT	12	few	TRBJ1-1	TRBV7-6	NA
CASSFQTGAGEPQHF	TGTGCCAGCAGTTTCCAGACAGGGGCAGGGGAGCCCCAGCATTTT	15	NA	TRBJ1-5	TRBV27	TRBD1
CASNRGDEKLFF	TGTGCCAGCAACAGGGGAGATGAAAAACTGTTTTTT	12	few	TRBJ1-4	TRBV7-9	TRBD1
CASSLTTGMENEQFF	TGTGCCAGCAGCTTAACGACAGGGATGGAGAATGAGCAGTTCTTC	15	few	TRBJ2-1	TRBV11-3	TRBD1
CASSPRDSSYEQYF	TGTGCCAGCAGCCCCCGGGACAGCTCCTACGAGCAGTACTTC	14	NA	TRBJ2-7	TRBV7-2	TRBD1
CASGDFTDTQYF	TGTGCCAGCGGGGACTTTACAGATACGCAGTATTTT	12	few	TRBJ2-3	TRBV7-2	NA
CASSHYSEIDEQYF	TGCGCCAGCAGCCATTATTCCGAAATAGACGAGCAGTACTTC	14	NA	TRBJ2-7	TRBV4-3	NA
CASSLSTGGQETQYF	TGTGCCAGCAGCTTAAGTACGGGGGGACAAGAGACCCAGTACTTC	15	few	TRBJ2-5	TRBV7-9	TRBD2
CASSPTGNYGYTF	TGTGCCAGCAGCCCTACAGGAAACTATGGCTACACCTTC	13	NA	TRBJ1-2	TRBV7-2	NA
CASSQGHGDSYEQYF	TGCGCCAGCAGCCAGGGACATGGGGACTCCTACGAGCAGTACTTC	15	NA	TRBJ2-7	TRBV4-1	NA
CASSLGTSNEKLFF	TGCGCCAGCAGCTTGGGAACGAGTAATGAAAAACTGTTTTTT	14	few	TRBJ1-4	TRBV5-1	NA
CASSGRQGVYEQYF	TGCGCCAGCAGCGGCAGACAGGGGGTCTACGAGCAGTACTTC	14	few	TRBJ2-7	TRBV10-2	TRBD1
CASTRTASYGYTF	TGTGCCAGCACTAGGACAGCCAGCTATGGCTACACCTTC	13	few	TRBJ1-2	TRBV6-6	NA
CASSRDRDRVQPQHF	TGTGCCAGTAGTCGTGACCGGGACAGGGTTCAGCCCCAGCATTTT	15	NA	TRBJ1-5	TRBV19	TRBD1
CASIPGLEASEQYF	TGTGCCAGCATCCCGGGACTAGAGGCGTCCGAGCAGTACTTC	14	NA	TRBJ2-7	TRBV6-4	TRBD2
CASSYRQGPAGEQYF	TGTGCCAGCAGTTACCGACAGGGGCCCGCTGGGGAGCAGTACTTC	15	NA	TRBJ2-7	TRBV6-5	TRBD1